This T cell receptor beta chain emerged from a study of cytomegalovirus exposure and HLA in healthy donors. The PCR employed 60 Vbeta primers together with 13 Jbeta primers. Repertoires were generated with immunoSEQ multiplex PCR, while TCRdb's copy carries only in-frame clones and drops some. The table has 75,000 to 90,000 clones, about 60% seen once; the top ten hold 15%. This clone was counted a few times. Germline V lookup: CDR1 MDHEN, CDR2 SYDVKM. This CDR3 comprises 13 residues. Between the trimmed V and J ends, which lost 2 bases and 6 bases, there was a span of 8 bases. The V call is TRBV28, the J call TRBJ2-1; D unclear. The TCR comes from a middle-aged woman in good health and CMV-seropositive. The specimen sequenced was PBMCs. This CDR3 is CASSLGTGNEQFF. The CDR3 DNA is TGTGCCAGCAGTTTAGGTACGGGCAATGAGCAGTTCTTC. Based on the CDR3 plus reference TRBV28 and TRBJ2-1, the full variable domain is DVKVTQSSRYLVKRTGEKVFLECVQDMDHENMFWYRQDPGLGLRLIYFSYDVKMKEKGDIPEGYSVSREKKERFSLILESASTNQTSMYLCASSLGTGNEQFFGPGTRLTVL.